This T cell receptor beta chain was sequenced during a study of cytomegalovirus exposure and HLA in healthy donors. Use of 60 Vbeta and 13 Jbeta primers characterized the PCR. The protocol was immunoSEQ multiplex PCR, while the TCRdb copy is restricted to in-frame clones and leaves out a portion. The sample lists over 100,000 clones, around four fifths occurring once. With 1 base clipped from V and 8 bases from J, the junction kept 6 bases outside the gene matches. Germline CDR1 is MGHRA and CDR2 is YSYEKL. This CDR3 contains 15 residues. As for this clone: The antigen remains undetermined.

Whole-study results and caveats: Later work associated 17,000 or so TCR beta sequences with HLA alleles at 0.05 false discovery rate. Analysis performed later showed TCR beta chains linked to HLA being more clonally expanded than equally common others.

The sequenced sample consisted of PBMCs. The clonotype was recovered from a man in his forties in good health and CMV-seronegative. The chain has TRBV4-1 and TRBJ1-5; 9 bases map to TRBD1. The CDR3 region is CASSQAPQGAEPQHF. In nucleotides, the CDR3 is TGCGCCAGCAGCCAAGCCCCACAGGGGGCTGAGCCCCAGCATTTT.